This T cell receptor (beta chain) is drawn from a study of response to subunit inactivated influenza vaccine. Findings of the study overall: The authors suggested that every seasonal influenza vaccination recruits few new T cells.

This clonotype was found a few times. Antigen: not known. TCRdb recomputed calls from the RT-PCR reads with MiXCR, one row per CDR3 protein. The data show 710,000 or so distinct CDR3 sequences, around a sixth seen once. This specimen consisted of PBMCs from blood, obtained roughly 13 days after vaccination. This receptor was taken from a man aged 45-65 years who received an inactivated influenza vaccine.

CDR3 protein: CASSALGEGHNEQFF. Written as DNA, the CDR3 is TGTGCCAGCAGTGCATTGGGGGAGGGACACAATGAGCAGTTCTTC. The V and J genes are TRBV25-1 and TRBJ2-1, with 7 bases matching TRBD2. The J segment lost 5 bases and the V segment lost 4 bases, leaving 8 bases of the junction unmatched. The CDR3 runs 15 residues. Germline V lookup: CDR1 MGHDK, CDR2 SYGVNS.